These T cell receptor beta chains were read from a single sample in a study of T cell responses to AZD1222 COVID-19 vaccine. Sequencing used immunoSEQ multiplex PCR; TCRdb keeps in-frame clones, though not all of them. The data show some 140,000 clones, 88% seen once. Source: peripheral blood, taken on day 0 of AZD1222 vaccination. These receptors originate from an adult in good health. CDR3s include the opening cysteine and the closing phenylalanine or tryptophan. The D gene is left open where the match is weak. Not all rows give a size; the values are once, few, many and, for expanded clones, a class.

clone size,J gene,V gene,CDR3 length,D gene,CDR3 DNA,CDR3 protein
few,TRBJ2-7,TRBV12-3/TRBV12-4,13,TRBD1,TGTGCCAGCAGTTGGGACAGGGGCTACGAGCAGTACTTC,CASSWDRGYEQYF
-,TRBJ1-6,TRBV2,14,-,TGTGCCAGCAGTGATTTGGCAGAAAGATCACCCCTCCACTTT,CASSDLAERSPLHF
medium-sized,TRBJ2-1,TRBV15,17,-,TGTGCCACCAGCAACATAACCGACAGTCTGAGCATTTATGAGCAGTTCTTC,CATSNITDSLSIYEQFF
few,TRBJ1-2,TRBV4-3,13,TRBD1,TGCGCCAGCAGCCGGACAGGGGGGTATGGCTACACCTTC,CASSRTGGYGYTF
once,TRBJ1-5,TRBV7-8,15,-,TGTGCCAGCAGCTTAGAGGGGAAGGGCAATCAGCCCCAGCATTTT,CASSLEGKGNQPQHF
-,TRBJ2-5,TRBV3-1/TRBV3-2,15,-,TGTGCCAGCAGCCAAGTATGGGGGGCTGGGGAGACCCAGTACTTC,CASSQVWGAGETQYF
once,TRBJ1-5,TRBV5-8,14,-,TGTGCCAGCAGCTTCGGGCAGTTTAATCAGCCCCAGCATTTT,CASSFGQFNQPQHF
-,TRBJ1-6,TRBV7-6,16,TRBD1,TGTGCCAGCAGCTTGGAGACAGGGGAAGGTAATTCACCCCTCCACTTT,CASSLETGEGNSPLHF
-,TRBJ2-7,TRBV12-3/TRBV12-4,11,TRBD2,TGTGCCAGCAGGCGGGGGATCGAGCAGTACTTC,CASRRGIEQYF
-,TRBJ2-7,TRBV20-1,15,-,TGCAGTGCTAGTCAGAACTACCCAAACTCCTACGAGCAGTACTTC,CSASQNYPNSYEQYF
many,TRBJ2-1,TRBV5-4,16,TRBD1,TGTGCCAGCAGCTTCCTACAGGGGAGCAACTACAATGAGCAGTTCTTC,CASSFLQGSNYNEQFF
-,TRBJ2-1,TRBV7-3,14,TRBD2,TGTGCCAGCAGCCTGTCGGGGGGGCTCAATGAGCAGTTCTTC,CASSLSGGLNEQFF
-,TRBJ2-1,TRBV6-2/TRBV6-3,17,TRBD1,TGTGCCAGCAGTTACTCGTTCGGACAGGGGGATTACAATGAGCAGTTCTTC,CASSYSFGQGDYNEQFF
-,TRBJ2-3,TRBV4-3,15,-,TGCGCCAGCAGCCAAGATCTTCAGAGCACAGATACGCAGTATTTT,CASSQDLQSTDTQYF
-,TRBJ2-3,TRBV19,13,-,TGTGCCAGCAATAGAGGGGACGCAGATACGCAGTATTTT,CASNRGDADTQYF
few,TRBJ1-1,TRBV20-1,13,-,TGCAGTGCAAGTGGGGTTATGGACACTGAAGCTTTCTTT,CSASGVMDTEAFF
-,TRBJ2-3,TRBV7-9,18,TRBD1,TGTGCCAGCAGCCTAGGACAGGGGGCGGAACTTCGAACAGATACGCAGTATTTT,CASSLGQGAELRTDTQYF
-,TRBJ1-5,TRBV5-5,15,-,TGTGCCAGCAGCTCGATAGGTGCAGCCAATCAGCCCCAGCATTTT,CASSSIGAANQPQHF
-,TRBJ1-4,TRBV19,14,-,TGTGCCAGTAGTATAGGCACTTTTAATGAAAAACTGTTTTTT,CASSIGTFNEKLFF
-,TRBJ1-2,TRBV4-3,14,TRBD1,TGCGCCAGCAGCCAAGAAGCAGGGGGCACTGGCTACACCTTC,CASSQEAGGTGYTF
-,TRBJ2-4,TRBV7-2,11,-,TGTGCCAGCAGCTTAGGGCACATTCAGTACTTC,CASSLGHIQYF
-,TRBJ1-1,TRBV23-1,13,-,TGCGCCAGCAAAAGGACCTACCAGCCTGAAGCTTTCTTT,CASKRTYQPEAFF
-,TRBJ1-2,TRBV6-5,12,-,TGTGCCAGCAGCTCCGTGGAGGGTGGCTACACCTTC,CASSSVEGGYTF
-,TRBJ2-1,TRBV2,15,TRBD2,TGTGCCAGCAGGGGGGAACTAGCGGGGAACAATGAGCAGTTCTTC,CASRGELAGNNEQFF
-,TRBJ2-6,TRBV12-3/TRBV12-4,13,-,TGTGCCAGCACCACCGCTGGGGCCAACGTCCTGACTTTC,CASTTAGANVLTF
once,TRBJ2-6,TRBV14,16,-,TGTGCCAGCAGCCGAGGTAGACTCCCTGGGGCCAACGTCCTGACTTTC,CASSRGRLPGANVLTF
-,TRBJ2-7,TRBV7-9,14,-,TGTGCCAGCAGCCAAGGGTTGGGCATCCACGAGCAGTACTTC,CASSQGLGIHEQYF
few,TRBJ1-2,TRBV5-1,12,-,TGCGCCAGCAGCTCCGGGAGCTATGGCTACACCTTC,CASSSGSYGYTF
-,TRBJ2-2,TRBV2,15,-,TGTGCCAGCAGAGTAGCGGCTACGAACACCGGGGAGCTGTTTTTT,CASRVAATNTGELFF
-,TRBJ1-1,TRBV11-2,12,-,TGTGCCAGCGGCAGGGGTACCACTGAAGCTTTCTTT,CASGRGTTEAFF
-,TRBJ2-7,TRBV28,16,TRBD1,TGTGCCAGCAGTTTACCCTCCGGGACAGGGGGCGACGAGCAGTACTTC,CASSLPSGTGGDEQYF
few,TRBJ1-4,TRBV10-3,13,-,TGTGCCATCAGTGAGGCTGAAAATGAAAAACTGTTTTTT,CAISEAENEKLFF
-,TRBJ1-1,TRBV7-9,15,TRBD1,TGTGCCAGCAGCCCCGCAGGGGGCTTGAACACTGAAGCTTTCTTT,CASSPAGGLNTEAFF
few,TRBJ1-1,TRBV6-5,14,-,TGTGCCAGCAGGGGAGTACAGGGAGGGGCTGAAGCTTTCTTT,CASRGVQGGAEAFF
-,TRBJ1-5,TRBV11-2,13,-,TGTGCCAGCAGCTTAGATATGAATCAGCCCCAGCATTTT,CASSLDMNQPQHF
-,TRBJ2-5,TRBV6-5,15,-,TGTGCCAGCAGTCCCCGAGGCTACGGACTTGCGACCCAGTACTTC,CASSPRGYGLATQYF
-,TRBJ2-1,TRBV4-2,16,TRBD2,TGTGCCAGCAGCCAAGATCTAGCGGGGATGGGGAATGAGCAGTTCTTC,CASSQDLAGMGNEQFF
-,TRBJ2-3,TRBV5-5,15,TRBD1,TGTGCCAGCAGCTTGGGACAGGGGATCACAGATACGCAGTATTTT,CASSLGQGITDTQYF
-,TRBJ1-6,TRBV5-7,18,-,TGTGCCAGCAGCCCCGATAAACAGGGTTTCTCCTATAATTCACCCCTCCACTTT,CASSPDKQGFSYNSPLHF
-,TRBJ2-7,TRBV3-1/TRBV3-2,16,TRBD1,TGTGCCAGCAGCCTCCTCTCCGGGACAGGGACCTACGAGCAGTACTTC,CASSLLSGTGTYEQYF
-,TRBJ1-1,TRBV5-4,15,-,TGTGCCAGCAGCTTGGGTGGCAGGGGCGTCGCTGAAGCTTTCTTT,CASSLGGRGVAEAFF
once,TRBJ2-7,TRBV11-3,14,TRBD2,TGTGCCAGCAGCTCGCATTCGGGGGGTGGCGAGCAGTACTTC,CASSSHSGGGEQYF
once,TRBJ1-3,TRBV28,14,-,TGTGCCAGCACCCCTCGGGGGCTCGGAAACACCATATATTTT,CASTPRGLGNTIYF
-,TRBJ1-1,TRBV6-5,13,-,TGTGCCAGCAGTTCCCCCAGGAACACTGAAGCTTTCTTT,CASSSPRNTEAFF
-,TRBJ1-5,TRBV4-3,14,TRBD1,TGCGCCAGCAGCCAAAACAGGGGGGGTCAGCCCCAGCATTTT,CASSQNRGGQPQHF
-,TRBJ1-5,TRBV18,16,TRBD1,TGTGCCAGCTCACCCCAGGACAGGGGGATTAATCAGCCCCAGCATTTT,CASSPQDRGINQPQHF
-,TRBJ1-4,TRBV29-1,14,-,TGCAGCGTTGCCGGGGGGACGGCTAATGAAAAACTGTTTTTT,CSVAGGTANEKLFF
-,TRBJ2-7,TRBV27,14,TRBD2,TGTGCCAGCAGTTTGCGGGAGGGGACCTACGAGCAGTACTTC,CASSLREGTYEQYF
-,TRBJ2-5,TRBV6-2/TRBV6-3,16,-,TGTGCCAGCAGTGGAACAGGGAGTGGTATCCAAGAGACCCAGTACTTC,CASSGTGSGIQETQYF
-,TRBJ1-3,TRBV3-1/TRBV3-2,14,-,TGTGCCAGCAGCCATCCCGGGTCGGGAAACACCATATATTTT,CASSHPGSGNTIYF
-,TRBJ2-2,TRBV27,15,-,TGTGCCAGCCATTCCCAGGGGAAGGGCACCGGGGAGCTGTTTTTT,CASHSQGKGTGELFF
-,TRBJ2-1,TRBV9,17,-,TGTGCCAGCAGTGGCGAGGTAGGAGGGCCGGTCCGCAATGAGCAGTTCTTC,CASSGEVGGPVRNEQFF
-,TRBJ1-2,TRBV2,13,TRBD1,TGTGCCACCCAGACAGGGGACTACTATGGCTACACCTTC,CATQTGDYYGYTF
-,TRBJ1-1,TRBV19,14,TRBD1,TGTGCCAGTAGTACAGGGGGCCTAAACACTGAAGCTTTCTTT,CASSTGGLNTEAFF
-,TRBJ1-5,TRBV28,16,TRBD1,TGTGCCAGCAGGTTGGCCGGGACAGACACTTATCAGCCCCAGCATTTT,CASRLAGTDTYQPQHF
-,TRBJ2-3,TRBV18,14,TRBD2,TGTGCCAGCTCGCGCGGGGGACCCACAGATACGCAGTATTTT,CASSRGGPTDTQYF